Below are 17 T cell receptor beta chains sequenced from a single sample in a study of a mutant IDH1 vaccine in newly diagnosed glioma. Regarding time point: week 5, during vaccination. A 20-mer mutant IDH1 peptide at 300 ug was injected subcutaneously with topical imiquimod. Sequenced by immunoSEQ multiplex PCR; TCRdb stores in-frame clones only, minus some. Found here are 37,000 or so clones, approximately 83% of them singletons; the top ten hold approximately 22%. No antigen has been assigned to these receptors. This material consisted of PBMCs, taken from a glioma patient whose treatment included an IDH1 peptide vaccine. The receptors derive from a man younger than 45 with glioma.

V and J are TRBV19 and TRBJ2-7, with TRBD2 identical over 7 bases. The V gene's germline CDR1 is LNHDA and CDR2 SQIVND (reference sequence). The CDR3 is made up of 15 amino acids. The ends lost 4 bases at V and 6 bases at J; junction bases unmatched: 12. CDR3 amino acids: CASSNPGTTHLEQYF. CDR3 coding DNA: TGTGCCAGTAGTAATCCCGGGACTACGCATCTCGAGCAGTACTTC.

The genes are TRBV30 and TRBJ2-2; 9 bases agree with TRBD1. Germline CDR1 GTSNPN, CDR2 SVGIG (reference sequence). This CDR3 contains 15 residues. V shed 7 bases and J 5 bases; nucleotides not matched to a gene: 11. The CDR3 loop is CAFARDRVGTGELFF. CDR3 DNA sequence: TGTGCCTTCGCCCGGGACAGGGTAGGGACCGGGGAGCTGTTTTTT.

The chain is built from TRBV9 and TRBJ2-3, with D perhaps TRBD1 or TRBD2 (6 bases each). Between the trimmed V and J ends, which lost 4 bases and 11 bases, there was a span of 17 bases. The length of the CDR3 is 13 residues. Per germline, CDR1 SGDLS and CDR2 YYNGEE. The CDR3 region is CASSSGGAQGQYF. The CDR3 DNA follows: TGTGCCAGCAGCTCCGGGGGCGCACAGGGGCAGTATTTT.

The V call is TRBV4-3, the J call TRBJ1-3; 7 nucleotides line up with TRBD1. Trimming at V came to 4 bases and at J to 0 bases, leaving 9 bases not matched to a gene. The CDR3 runs to 17 residues. CDR1 is LGHNA and CDR2 is YSLEER in the germline V gene. The CDR3, as DNA: TGCGCCAGCAGCCGAAAACAGGGGATGAACTCTGGAAACACCATATATTTT. Protein sequence: CASSRKQGMNSGNTIYF.

The rearrangement uses TRBV21-1 and TRBJ1-5. TRBV21-1 is a known pseudogene. The CDR3 is 16 residues long. In DNA, the CDR3 is TGTGCCAGCAGCAATAAAGAAACCGCGGGGGATCAGCCCCAGCATTTT. Its translation: CASSNKETAGDQPQHF.

This chain joins TRBV27 and TRBJ1-5; D is perhaps TRBD1 (5 bases). Per the germline V gene, CDR1 is MNHEY and CDR2 is SMNVEV (reference sequence). This CDR3 has 14 amino acids. Trimming stripped 6 bases from V and 9 bases from J, with 18 bases between. CDR3 nucleotide sequence: TGTGCCAGCAGACTCGGGACGGTCTCATCGCCCCAGCATTTT. Translated: CASRLGTVSSPQHF.

The chain couples TRBV30 to TRBJ2-7; 8 nucleotides line up with TRBD1. V dropped 0 bases and J dropped 3; count of bases not matched to a gene: 4. Germline V gives CDR1 GTSNPN, CDR2 SVGIG (reference sequence). The CDR3 spans 14 residues. CDR3 loop: CAWSVRTGYYEQYF. CDR3 bases: TGTGCCTGGAGTGTTAGGACAGGGTACTACGAGCAGTACTTC.

This clone has just a few counts. The genes are TRBV5-1 and TRBJ2-4; D unclear. The CDR3 consists of 14 residues. CDR1 is SGHRS and CDR2 is YFSETQ in the germline V gene. Trimming pared 0 bases from V and 1 base from J, leaving 5 bases between. The CDR3 is CASSLDPAKNIQYF. CDR3 DNA: TGCGCCAGCAGCTTGGATCCTGCCAAAAACATTCAGTACTTC.

V gene TRBV19 combines with J gene TRBJ1-4; 9 nucleotides agree with TRBD1. Germline CDR1 reads LNHDA; CDR2 reads SQIVND (reference sequence). This CDR3 contains 15 residues. The V gene end was trimmed by 3 bases and the J gene end by 8 bases; junction bases not matched to a gene: 7. The CDR3 reads CASSMQGQGREKLFF. CDR3 sequence (DNA): TGTGCCAGTAGTATGCAGGGACAGGGTCGAGAAAAACTGTTTTTT.

The chain recombines TRBV27 with TRBJ1-1; no definite D call. V lost 0 bases to trimming and J lost 9 bases, with 5 bases between them. The CDR3 contains 11 residues. Per germline, CDR1 MNHEY and CDR2 SMNVEV (reference sequence). CDR3 region: CASSLSGQAFF. CDR3 nucleotides: TGTGCCAGCAGTTTATCGGGTCAAGCTTTCTTT.

This clone was seen a handful of times. The rearrangement uses TRBV10-2 and TRBJ1-1; D is perhaps TRBD1 (5 bases). Germline assignment: CDR1 WSHSY and CDR2 SAAADI. V was shortened by 8 bases and J by 7 bases, with 17 bases between the two germline ends. The CDR3 contains 13 residues. CDR3 DNA sequence: TGCGCCAGCGACCGGGCAGGGTGGGGTGAAGCTTTCTTT. This codes for CASDRAGWGEAFF.

The chain carries TRBV7-9 and TRBJ1-4, with TRBD1 identical over 7 bases. The junction had 8 bases not matched to a gene; V was cut back by 5 bases and J by 5 bases. The CDR3 length is 15 residues. CDR1 SEHNR and CDR2 FQNEAQ come from the germline V gene (reference sequence). CDR3 amino acids: CASSHDGTANEKLFF. Written as DNA, the CDR3 is TGTGCCAGCAGCCACGACGGGACAGCAAATGAAAAACTGTTTTTT. Full variable domain (missing parts from reference TRBV7-9 and TRBJ1-4): DTGVSQNPRHKITKRGQNVTFRCDPISEHNRLYWYRQTLGQGPEFLTYFQNEAQLEKSRLLSDRFSAERPKGSFSTLEIQRTEQGDSAMYLCASSHDGTANEKLFFGSGTQLSVL.

V and J are TRBV7-9 and TRBJ2-1; perhaps TRBD1 as D (6 bases). Trimming cost V 2 bases and J 5 bases, with 13 bases left between them. Germline lookup yields CDR1 SEHNR and CDR2 FQNEAQ (reference sequence). CDR3 size: 15 residues. The CDR3 region is CASSLTPPGDNEQFF. The CDR3 DNA reads as TGTGCCAGCAGCTTAACGCCCCCAGGGGACAATGAGCAGTTCTTC. Variable domain in full (rest from reference TRBV7-9 and TRBJ2-1): DTGVSQNPRHKITKRGQNVTFRCDPISEHNRLYWYRQTLGQGPEFLTYFQNEAQLEKSRLLSDRFSAERPKGSFSTLEIQRTEQGDSAMYLCASSLTPPGDNEQFFGPGTRLTVL.

The J gene is TRBJ2-7, the V gene TRBV29-1; D gene ambiguous. CDR3 size: 13 residues. Trimming pared 6 bases from V and 5 bases from J, leaving 17 bases between. In germline, CDR1 is SQVTM, CDR2 ANQGSEA. The CDR3 DNA follows: TGCAGCGTCCGGATCACTGCAGAGGACGAGCAGTACTTC. It is translated as CSVRITAEDEQYF.

V gene TRBV30 combines with J gene TRBJ1-5; D gene uncertain. Germline CDR1 reads GTSNPN; CDR2 reads SVGIG (reference sequence). The CDR3 consists of 15 residues. Trimming took off 2 bases at V and 0 bases at J, with 11 bases between the two ends. The DNA for the CDR3 is TGTGCCTGGAGTCTAGGGCTGAATAGCAATCAGCCCCAGCATTTT. Its protein product is CAWSLGLNSNQPQHF.

The V call is TRBV4-3, the J call TRBJ1-6; 9 bases agree with TRBD1. The CDR3 totals 17 residues. The germline V gene encodes CDR1 LGHNA and CDR2 YSLEER. V was clipped by 3 bases and J by 0 bases; unmatched bases: 3. The CDR3 here is CASSQKTGGSYNSPLHF. The CDR3 DNA reads TGCGCCAGCAGCCAGAAGACAGGGGGCTCCTATAATTCACCCCTCCACTTT.

This sequence joins TRBV5-4 and TRBJ1-3, with 7 bases aligning to TRBD1. The V gene end was trimmed by 4 bases and the J gene end by 2 bases; junction bases not matched to a gene: 6. CDR1 and CDR2 from the germline V gene are SGHNT and YYREEE (reference sequence). This CDR3 comprises 15 residues. The CDR3 sequence: CASSKQGLTGNTIYF. CDR3 bases: TGTGCCAGCAGCAAACAGGGGCTGACTGGAAACACCATATATTTT.